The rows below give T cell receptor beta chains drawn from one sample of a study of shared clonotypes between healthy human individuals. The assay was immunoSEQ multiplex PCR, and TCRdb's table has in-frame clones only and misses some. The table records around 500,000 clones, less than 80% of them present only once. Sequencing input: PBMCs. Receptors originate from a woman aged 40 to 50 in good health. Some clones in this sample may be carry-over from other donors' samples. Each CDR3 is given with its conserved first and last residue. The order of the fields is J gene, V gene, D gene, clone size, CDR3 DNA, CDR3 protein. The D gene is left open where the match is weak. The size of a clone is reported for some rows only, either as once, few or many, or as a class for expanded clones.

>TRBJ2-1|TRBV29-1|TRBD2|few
TGCAGCGGTACCGGGACAATCGGGACTAGCGGGAGGAGTGGTGAGCAGTTCTTC
CSGTGTIGTSGRSGEQFF
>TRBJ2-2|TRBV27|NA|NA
TGTGCCAGCAGTTTACACACCGGGGAGCTGTTTTTT
CASSLHTGELFF
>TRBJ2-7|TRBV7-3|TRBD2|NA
TGTGCCAGCAGTTCAGCGGGAGGGCCGTACGAGCAGTACTTC
CASSSAGGPYEQYF
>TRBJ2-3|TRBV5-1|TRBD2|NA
TGCGCCAGCAGCTTGGCCCTAGCGGGAGGGCCCCCAGATACGCAGTATTTT
CASSLALAGGPPDTQYF
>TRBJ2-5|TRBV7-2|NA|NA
TGTGCCAGCAGCTTATACAGCCAAGAGACCCAGTACTTC
CASSLYSQETQYF
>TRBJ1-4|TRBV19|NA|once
TGTGCCAGTAGTCCCGGGACCCGGGGTGAAAAACTGTTTTTT
CASSPGTRGEKLFF
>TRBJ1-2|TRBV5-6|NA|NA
TGTGCCAGCAGCTTGGACCCAGCTAGCGGCTACACCTTC
CASSLDPASGYTF
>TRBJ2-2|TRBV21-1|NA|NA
TGTGCCAACAAAGCCACGACAGGGCACATCACCGGGGAGCTGTTTTTT
CANKATTGHITGELFF
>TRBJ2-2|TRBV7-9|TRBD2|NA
TGTGCCAGCAACCCAGTCCGCGTGGCTAGCGGGAGGAACACCGGGGAGCTGTTTTTT
CASNPVRVASGRNTGELFF
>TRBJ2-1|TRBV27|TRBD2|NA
TGTGCCAGCAACGGACTAGCGGGAGGGCGTTACAATGAGCAGTTCTTC
CASNGLAGGRYNEQFF
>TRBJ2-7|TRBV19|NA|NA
TGTGCCAGTATGGCCGGGTTTCCCTACGAGCAGTACTTC
CASMAGFPYEQYF
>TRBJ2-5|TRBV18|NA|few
TGTGCCAGCTCACGACCCCAACCGGAGACCCAGTACTTC
CASSRPQPETQYF
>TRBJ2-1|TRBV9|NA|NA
TGTGCCAGCAGCGTAGCTGCGGGACAAAGCTCCTACAATGAGCAGTTCTTC
CASSVAAGQSSYNEQFF
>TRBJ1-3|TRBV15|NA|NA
TGTGCCACCAGCAGAGATCAATCAGGGAGCTCTGGAAACACCATATATTTT
CATSRDQSGSSGNTIYF
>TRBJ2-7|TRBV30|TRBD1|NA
TGTGCCTCCGGGACAGACTACTACGAGCAGTACTTC
CASGTDYYEQYF
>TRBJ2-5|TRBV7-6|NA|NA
TGTGCCAGCAGCCCTCCGGGGGTGTGGACCCAGTACTTC
CASSPPGVWTQYF
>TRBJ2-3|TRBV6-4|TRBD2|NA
TGTGCCAGCAGTGAGGAATCGGGGAGCGGGGCTACAGATACGCAGTATTTT
CASSEESGSGATDTQYF
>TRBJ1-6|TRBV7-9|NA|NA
TGTGCCAGCAGTGATTTGGTGAATTCACCCCTCCACTTT
CASSDLVNSPLHF
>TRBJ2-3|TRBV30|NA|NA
TGTGCCTGGAGCGGGGGATCTAGCGAATCAGATACGCAGTATTTT
CAWSGGSSESDTQYF
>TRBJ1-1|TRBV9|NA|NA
TGTGCCAGCAGCGTAGACGTGAACACTGAAGCTTTCTTT
CASSVDVNTEAFF
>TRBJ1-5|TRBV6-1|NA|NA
TGTGCCAGCAGTGAGGGCAGTCTTAGCAATCAGCCCCAGCATTTT
CASSEGSLSNQPQHF
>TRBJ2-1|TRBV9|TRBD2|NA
TGTGCCAGCAGCGTAGCGGGAGGCCACAATGAGCAGTTCTTC
CASSVAGGHNEQFF
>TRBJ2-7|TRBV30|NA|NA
TGTGCCTGGAGACAGGGTTTCTACGAGCAGTACTTC
CAWRQGFYEQYF
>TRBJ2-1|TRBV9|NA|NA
TGTGCCAGCAGCGTAGAGGGTTACGGGGGTGAGCAGTTCTTC
CASSVEGYGGEQFF
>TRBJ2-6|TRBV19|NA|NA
TGTGCCAGCGGTACAGGGACTGGGGCCAACGTCCTGACTTTC
CASGTGTGANVLTF
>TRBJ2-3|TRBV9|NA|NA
TGTGCCAGCAGCACCCTAGAGAGGGAAGGGGATACGCAGTATTTT
CASSTLEREGDTQYF
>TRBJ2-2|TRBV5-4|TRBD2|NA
TGTGCCAGCAGCTCTGGGACTAGCGGGAGCGGGGAGCTGTTTTTT
CASSSGTSGSGELFF
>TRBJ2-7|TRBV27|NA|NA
TGTGCCAGCGGCCAAGGGACCCTCGGCTACGAGCAGTACTTC
CASGQGTLGYEQYF
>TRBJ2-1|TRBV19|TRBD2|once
TGTGCCAGTAGTATTCGGGCTAGCGGTGCCTACAATGAGCAGTTCTTC
CASSIRASGAYNEQFF
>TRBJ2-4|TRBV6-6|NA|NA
TGTGCTAGCAGTTACGGCAGCCTAGCCAAAAACATTCAGTACTTC
CASSYGSLAKNIQYF
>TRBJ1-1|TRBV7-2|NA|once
TGTGCCAGCAGCTTAGCCACTGAAGCTTTCTTT
CASSLATEAFF